These 21 T cell receptor beta chains share one sample of origin, sequenced in a study of TIL therapy for anti-PD-1-resistant metastatic lung cancer. The libraries were made with immunoSEQ v3. Sequencing was performed with immunoSEQ multiplex PCR; in TCRdb, only in-frame clones are kept and a portion is missing. This sample has about 59,000 clones, with less than 85% found just once. Time point reported: pre-treatment sample, taken before nivolumab and TIL therapy. Sequenced material: blood, taken at baseline. These receptors all stem from a person between 25 and 79 years old with non-small cell lung cancer.

This clone was recorded a few times. The rearrangement links TRBV5-1 to TRBJ2-5; the D gene is possibly TRBD2 (5 bases). The CDR3 has 17 amino acids. Trimming took off 1 base at V and 5 bases at J, with 21 bases between the two ends. The germline V gene encodes CDR1 SGHRS and CDR2 YFSETQ. CDR3 region: CASSLPPSGTLGETQYF. The DNA of the CDR3 is TGCGCCAGCAGCTTGCCGCCGTCGGGAACCCTCGGGGAGACCCAGTACTTC.

The V and J genes are TRBV4-1 and TRBJ2-2, with D maybe TRBD2 (5 bases). V lost 3 bases, J lost 7 bases, and 24 bases lay in between. The CDR3 runs 18 residues. From germline, CDR1 is MGHRA and CDR2 YSYEKL. The CDR3 nucleotides are TGCGCCAGCAGCCAGGGGTATTTGGGAGACCACCGGGGCGGGGAGCTGTTTTTT. Protein product: CASSQGYLGDHRGGELFF.

The V and J genes are TRBV14 and TRBJ2-7, with unresolved D. Germline CDR1 SGHDN, CDR2 FVKESK. The length of the CDR3 is 12 residues. Trimming cost V 0 bases and J 6 bases, with 6 bases left between them. The CDR3 nucleotides are TGTGCCAGCAGCCAAGAGTTGGGCGAGCAGTACTTC. It encodes CASSQELGEQYF.

This clone was seen only once. The chain employs TRBV28 and TRBJ2-7; a weak D match, TRBD1 (6 bases). The V gene lost 3 bases and the J gene lost 0 bases, with 12 bases spanning the gap. There are 15 residues in the CDR3. CDR1 is MDHEN and CDR2 is SYDVKM in the germline V gene. DNA for the CDR3: TGTGCCAGCAGTTTCTTCCCAGGGGTCTCCTACGAGCAGTACTTC. It yields the protein CASSFFPGVSYEQYF.

The gene calls are TRBV27 and TRBJ1-5; 8 nucleotides match TRBD1. The germline gives CDR1 MNHEY, CDR2 SMNVEV (reference sequence). The CDR3 loop spans 14 amino acids. After removal of 2 bases from V and 6 bases from J, the junction contained 3 bases not matched to a gene. The DNA for the CDR3 is TGTGCCAGCAGTTTACAGGGGGCAAGTCAGCCCCAGCATTTT. This codes for CASSLQGASQPQHF.

The genes are TRBV28 and TRBJ2-3, with 10 bases that match TRBD1. This CDR3 spans 15 amino acids. The germline V gene encodes CDR1 MDHEN and CDR2 SYDVKM. After removal of 7 bases from V and 2 bases from J, the junction contained 6 bases not matched to a gene. The CDR3 DNA sequence: TGTGCCAGCATTTCCGGGACAGGGGACACAGATACGCAGTATTTT. This sequence encodes CASISGTGDTDTQYF.

Points on this clone: One junction end does not reproduce the germline sequence, and a read error may be involved. The V and J genes are TRBV28 and TRBJ1-5; D call uncertain. The V gene's germline CDR1 is MDHEN and CDR2 SYDVKM. There are 14 residues in the CDR3. The CDR3 nucleotides read TGTGCCAGCAGTTTATTCCGTGGCCCTCAGTCCCAGCATTTT. As protein: CASSLFRGPQSQHF.

The V and J genes are TRBV9 and TRBJ2-2; TRBD1 matches at 7 bases. The V and J ends lost 3 bases and 4 bases, in that order; junction bases with no gene match: 6. CDR1 SGDLS and CDR2 YYNGEE come from the germline V gene. This CDR3 contains 15 residues. CDR3 region: CASSGTGAGTGELFF. In DNA, the CDR3 is TGTGCCAGCAGCGGTACAGGGGCGGGCACCGGGGAGCTGTTTTTT.

V gene TRBV2 combines with J gene TRBJ2-6, with D uncertain. This CDR3 has 15 residues. Germline CDR1 reads SNHLY; CDR2 reads FYNNEI. The germline V and J ends were trimmed by 6 bases and 0 bases, with 9 bases remaining between them. DNA for the CDR3: TGTGCCAGCAGCCGAGATCTCTCTGGGGCCAACGTCCTGACTTTC. Its translation is CASSRDLSGANVLTF.

The genes are TRBV7-9 and TRBJ2-1, with D perhaps matching TRBD2 (5 bases). Trimming cost V 2 bases and J 8 bases, with 13 bases left between them. Germline CDR1 SEHNR, CDR2 FQNEAQ (reference sequence). The CDR3 is 14 residues long. The CDR3 sequence is CASSLLSAVDEQFF. The CDR3 nucleotides read TGTGCCAGCAGCTTACTCTCAGCGGTGGATGAGCAGTTCTTC.

This chain links TRBV7-9 with TRBJ2-1; a weak D match, TRBD1 (5 bases). The V gene lost 2 bases and the J gene lost 1 base, with 12 bases spanning the gap. Looked up from germline, CDR1 is SEHNR and CDR2 is FQNEAQ (reference sequence). The CDR3 is made up of 16 amino acids. The CDR3 loop reads CASSLSARGSYNEQFF. CDR3 bases: TGTGCCAGCAGCTTATCCGCTAGGGGTTCCTACAATGAGCAGTTCTTC.

V and J are TRBV5-4 and TRBJ1-4, with D perhaps TRBD1 (5 bases). Germline CDR1 reads SGHNT; CDR2 reads YYREEE (reference sequence). Trimming removed 4 bases at V and 8 bases at J, with 18 bases between. There are 15 residues in the CDR3. CDR3 residues: CASSPQQGGREKLFF. CDR3 DNA: TGTGCCAGCAGCCCCCAGCAGGGTGGGAGAGAAAAACTGTTTTTT.

The sample holds a few counts of this clone. V gene TRBV4-2 combines with J gene TRBJ2-1; D unresolved. V was shortened by 1 base and J by 3 bases, with 7 bases between the two germline ends. This CDR3 has 14 amino acids. The germline CDR1 and CDR2 sequences are LGHNA and YNFKEQ. The CDR3 nucleotides read TGTGCCAGCAGCCAAGTGCCCAGCTACAATGAGCAGTTCTTC. Its translation is CASSQVPSYNEQFF.

The CDR3 reads CASSLESGTGVGYTF. The CDR3, as DNA: TGCGCCAGCAGCTTGGAGAGCGGGACAGGGGTAGGCTACACCTTC. The gene calls are TRBV5-1 and TRBJ1-2; 10 bases map to TRBD1. Germline values: CDR1 SGHRS, CDR2 YFSETQ. V gave up 0 bases and J gave up 8 bases; unmatched junction bases: 7. CDR3 length: 15 amino acids.

The rearrangement uses TRBV9 and TRBJ1-1; TRBD1 is a possible D gene (5 bases). With 0 bases removed from V and 8 bases from J, the gap between germline ends came to 17 bases. The CDR3 sequence is 15 residues long. The germline V gene has CDR1 SGDLS and CDR2 YYNGEE. In DNA, the CDR3 is TGTGCCAGCAGCGTAGAGGGGTACAAAGAATCAGAAGCTTTCTTT. Translated, it gives CASSVEGYKESEAFF.

This clone was counted a few times. The rearrangement links TRBV5-1 to TRBJ1-2, with no clear D. V was pared by 0 bases and J by 4 bases, with 7 bases between. The CDR3 loop spans 13 amino acids. The germline V gene encodes CDR1 SGHRS and CDR2 YFSETQ. Written as DNA, the CDR3 is TGCGCCAGCAGCTTGGGCGCAGGCTATGGCTACACCTTC. Amino acid sequence: CASSLGAGYGYTF.

V usage is TRBV18 and J usage is TRBJ1-6; D may be TRBD1 (5 bases). CDR3 length equals 15 residues. Germline V lookup: CDR1 KGHSH, CDR2 LQKENI. Trimming shortened V by 6 bases and J by 4 bases, and 13 bases separated the two germline ends. CDR3 residues: CASSEQASYNSPLHF. In DNA form, the CDR3 reads TGTGCCAGCTCCGAACAGGCCTCATATAATTCACCCCTCCACTTT. The full variable domain, its missing parts supplied by reference TRBV18 and TRBJ1-6, is NAGVMQNPRHLVRRRGQEARLRCSPMKGHSHVYWYRQLPEEGLKFMVYLQKENIIDESGMPKERFSAEFPKEGPSILRIQQVVRGDSAAYFCASSEQASYNSPLHFGNGTRLTVT.

This clone was recorded a few times. The gene calls are TRBV12-5 and TRBJ1-5, with D possibly TRBD1 on 6 matching bases. Germline V gene lookup returns CDR1 LGHNT and CDR2 FRNRAP. Trimming pared 2 bases from V and 0 bases from J, leaving 14 bases between. The length of the CDR3 is 17 residues. CDR3 amino acids: CASGLTIGQYSNQPQHF. As DNA, the CDR3 is TGTGCTAGTGGTTTGACAATAGGACAGTATAGCAATCAGCCCCAGCATTTT.

The genes are TRBV7-9 and TRBJ1-6, with D tentatively TRBD1 (5 bases). V lost 5 bases and J 6 bases, leaving 23 bases between the germline ends. Germline CDR1 and CDR2: SEHNR and FQNEAQ (reference sequence). This CDR3 region has 18 residues. CDR3 bases: TGTGCCAGCAGCGGATTGCGAAGCGTGGGGGGAGGTAATTCACCCCTCCACTTT. Translation: CASSGLRSVGGGNSPLHF.

J is TRBJ2-7 and V is TRBV30, with 8 positions matching TRBD2. The CDR3 has 14 amino acids. Germline V gene data show CDR1 as GTSNPN and CDR2 as SVGIG (reference sequence). J gave up 6 bases and V 0 bases, and 7 bases lay outside the gene matches. The CDR3 sequence: CAWSVALAEVEQYF. CDR3 sequence (DNA): TGTGCCTGGAGTGTAGCACTAGCGGAGGTCGAGCAGTACTTC.

The V and J genes are TRBV12-5 and TRBJ2-1; 7 bases align to TRBD1. CDR3 length: 13 residues. Unmatched junction bases numbered 12, after V lost 7 bases and J lost 12 bases. The germline V gene has CDR1 LGHNT and CDR2 FRNRAP. The CDR3 nucleotides read TGTGCTAGTGCCGATTCACAGGGGTTAAGGCAGTTCTTC. Residues: CASADSQGLRQFF.